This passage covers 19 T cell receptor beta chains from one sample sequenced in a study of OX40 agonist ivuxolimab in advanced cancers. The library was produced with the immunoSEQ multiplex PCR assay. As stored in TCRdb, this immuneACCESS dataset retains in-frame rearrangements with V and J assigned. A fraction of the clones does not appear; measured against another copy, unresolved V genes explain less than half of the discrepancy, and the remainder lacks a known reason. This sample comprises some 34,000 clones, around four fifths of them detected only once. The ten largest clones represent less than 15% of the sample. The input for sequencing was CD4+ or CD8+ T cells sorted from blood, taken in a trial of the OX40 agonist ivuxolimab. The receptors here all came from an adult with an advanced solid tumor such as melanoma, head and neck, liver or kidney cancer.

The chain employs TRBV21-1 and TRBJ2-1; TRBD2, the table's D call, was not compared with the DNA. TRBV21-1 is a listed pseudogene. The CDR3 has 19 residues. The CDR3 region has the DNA TGTGCCAGCAGCAAAGAGGGGTTTGGGGGACTAGCGGACTACAATGAGCAGTTCTTC. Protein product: CASSKEGFGGLADYNEQFF.

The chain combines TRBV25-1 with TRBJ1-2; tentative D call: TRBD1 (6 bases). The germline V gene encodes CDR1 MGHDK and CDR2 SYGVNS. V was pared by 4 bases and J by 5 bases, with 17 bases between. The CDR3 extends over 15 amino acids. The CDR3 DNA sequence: TGTGCCAGCAGTGCTTCGGACAGCCCTTGGTATGGCTACACCTTC. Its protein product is CASSASDSPWYGYTF.

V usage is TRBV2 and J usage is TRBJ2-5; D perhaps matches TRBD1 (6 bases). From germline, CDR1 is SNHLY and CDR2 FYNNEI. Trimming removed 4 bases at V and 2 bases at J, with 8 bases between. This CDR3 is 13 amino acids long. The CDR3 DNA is TGTGCCAGCAGTGTGGGACATCAAGAGACCCAGTACTTC. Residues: CASSVGHQETQYF.

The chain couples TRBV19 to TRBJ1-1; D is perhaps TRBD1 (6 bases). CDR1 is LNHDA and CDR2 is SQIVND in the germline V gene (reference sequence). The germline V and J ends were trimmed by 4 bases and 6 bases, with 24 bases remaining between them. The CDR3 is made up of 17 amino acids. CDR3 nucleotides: TGTGCCAGTAGTAGCCTGGGGGGCCCAGCGTCGCGTCCTGAAGCTTTCTTT. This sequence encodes CASSSLGGPASRPEAFF.

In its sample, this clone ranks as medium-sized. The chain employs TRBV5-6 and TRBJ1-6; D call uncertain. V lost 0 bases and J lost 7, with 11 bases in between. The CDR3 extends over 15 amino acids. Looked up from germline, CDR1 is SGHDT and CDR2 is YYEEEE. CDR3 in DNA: TGTGCCAGCAGCTTGGAAAGGGCCCCAAATTCACCCCTCCACTTT. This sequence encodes CASSLERAPNSPLHF.

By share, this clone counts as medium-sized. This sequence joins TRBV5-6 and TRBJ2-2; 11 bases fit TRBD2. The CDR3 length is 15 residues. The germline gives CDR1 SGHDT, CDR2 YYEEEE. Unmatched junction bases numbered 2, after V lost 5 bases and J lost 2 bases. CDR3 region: CASRGLADNTGELFF. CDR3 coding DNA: TGTGCCAGCAGGGGACTAGCGGATAACACCGGGGAGCTGTTTTTT.

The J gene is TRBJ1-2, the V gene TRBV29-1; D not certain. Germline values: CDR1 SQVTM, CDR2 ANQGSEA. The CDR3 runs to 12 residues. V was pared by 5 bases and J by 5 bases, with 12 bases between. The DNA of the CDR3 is TGCAGCGTTCCTGGATTTGGATATGGCTACACCTTC. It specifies CSVPGFGYGYTF. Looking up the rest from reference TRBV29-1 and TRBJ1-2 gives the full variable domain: SAVISQKPSRDICQRGTSLTIQCQVDSQVTMMFWYRQQPGQSLTLIATANQGSEATYESGFVIDKFPISRPNLTFSTLTVSNMSPEDSSIYLCSVPGFGYGYTFGSGTRLTVV.

For the CDR3, the DNA is TGCGCCAGCAGCTTAGGGTCTACCGGGGAGCTGTTTTTT. This sequence encodes CASSLGSTGELFF. The J gene is TRBJ2-2, the V gene TRBV5-1; no clear D gene. Trimming left V 2 bases short and J 5 bases short, with 7 bases between. In germline, CDR1 is SGHRS, CDR2 YFSETQ. The CDR3 has 13 residues.

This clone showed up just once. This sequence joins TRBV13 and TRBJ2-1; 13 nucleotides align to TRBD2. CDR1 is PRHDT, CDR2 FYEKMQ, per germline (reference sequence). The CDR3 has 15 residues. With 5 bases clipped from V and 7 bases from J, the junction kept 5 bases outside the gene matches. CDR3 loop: CASSPGLAGKNEQFF. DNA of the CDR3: TGTGCCAGCAGCCCGGGACTAGCGGGAAAGAATGAGCAGTTCTTC.

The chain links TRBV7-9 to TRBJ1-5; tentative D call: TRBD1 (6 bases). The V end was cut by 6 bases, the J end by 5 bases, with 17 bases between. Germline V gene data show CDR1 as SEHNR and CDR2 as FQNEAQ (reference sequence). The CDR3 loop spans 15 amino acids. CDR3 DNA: TGTGCCAGCAGTGGGCCCGGGGGCGGGCATCAGCCCCAGCATTTT. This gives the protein CASSGPGGGHQPQHF.

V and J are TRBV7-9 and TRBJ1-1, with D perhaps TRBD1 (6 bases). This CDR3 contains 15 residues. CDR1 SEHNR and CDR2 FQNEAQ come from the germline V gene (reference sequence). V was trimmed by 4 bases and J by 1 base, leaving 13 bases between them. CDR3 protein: CASSSRTDTNTEAFF. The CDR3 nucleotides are TGTGCCAGCAGCTCCCGGACAGATACGAACACTGAAGCTTTCTTT.

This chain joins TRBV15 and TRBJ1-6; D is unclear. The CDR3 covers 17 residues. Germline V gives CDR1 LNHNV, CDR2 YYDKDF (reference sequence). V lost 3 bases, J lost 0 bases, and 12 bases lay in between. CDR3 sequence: CATSRERASSYNSPLHF. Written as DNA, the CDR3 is TGTGCCACCAGCAGGGAGAGGGCGAGCTCCTATAATTCACCCCTCCACTTT.

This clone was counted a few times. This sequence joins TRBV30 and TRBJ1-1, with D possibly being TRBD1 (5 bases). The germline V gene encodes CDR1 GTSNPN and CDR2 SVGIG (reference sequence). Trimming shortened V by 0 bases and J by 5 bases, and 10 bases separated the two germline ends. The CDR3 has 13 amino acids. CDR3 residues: CAWSVTRQTEAFF. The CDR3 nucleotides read TGTGCCTGGAGTGTAACCCGACAGACTGAAGCTTTCTTT.

The CDR3 region has the DNA TGCGCCAGCAGCCAAGTTGAGGGGGTTTACGAGCAGTACTTC. Translating it yields CASSQVEGVYEQYF. The chain links TRBV4-1 to TRBJ2-7; tentatively, D is TRBD1 (6 bases). Germline V lookup: CDR1 MGHRA, CDR2 YSYEKL. V was pared by 1 base and J by 4 bases, with 11 bases between. The CDR3 is 14 residues long.

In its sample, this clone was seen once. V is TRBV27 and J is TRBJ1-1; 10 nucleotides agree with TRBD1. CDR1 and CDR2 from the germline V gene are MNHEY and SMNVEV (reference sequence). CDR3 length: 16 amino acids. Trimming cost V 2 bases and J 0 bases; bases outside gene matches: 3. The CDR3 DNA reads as TGTGCCAGCAGTTTAGGGACAGGGGTCCTGAACACTGAAGCTTTCTTT. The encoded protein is CASSLGTGVLNTEAFF.

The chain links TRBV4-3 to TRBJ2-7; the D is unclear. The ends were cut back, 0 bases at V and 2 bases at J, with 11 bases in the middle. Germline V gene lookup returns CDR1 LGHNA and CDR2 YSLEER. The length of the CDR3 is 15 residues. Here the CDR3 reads CASSQERYGAYEQYF. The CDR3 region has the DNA TGCGCCAGCAGCCAAGAACGTTATGGAGCCTACGAGCAGTACTTC.

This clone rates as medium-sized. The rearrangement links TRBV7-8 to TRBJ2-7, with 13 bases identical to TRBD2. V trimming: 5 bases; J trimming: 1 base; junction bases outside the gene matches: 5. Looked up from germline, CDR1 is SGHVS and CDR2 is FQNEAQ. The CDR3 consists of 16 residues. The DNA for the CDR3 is TGTGCCAGCAGCGTATCGGGACTAGCGGGGTCCTACGAGCAGTACTTC. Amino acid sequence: CASSVSGLAGSYEQYF. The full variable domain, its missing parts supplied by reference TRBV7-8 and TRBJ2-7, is GAGVSQSPRYKVAKRGQDVALRCDPISGHVSLFWYQQALGQGPEFLTYFQNEAQLDKSGLPSDRFFAERPEGSVSTLKIQRTQQEDSAVYLCASSVSGLAGSYEQYFGPGTRLTVT.

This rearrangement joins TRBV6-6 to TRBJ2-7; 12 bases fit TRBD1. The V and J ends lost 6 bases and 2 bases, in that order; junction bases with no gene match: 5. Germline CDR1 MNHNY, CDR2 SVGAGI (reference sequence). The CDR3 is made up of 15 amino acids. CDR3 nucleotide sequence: TGTGCCAGCAGATGGGGACAGGGGGCAACCTACGAGCAGTACTTC. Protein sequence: CASRWGQGATYEQYF.

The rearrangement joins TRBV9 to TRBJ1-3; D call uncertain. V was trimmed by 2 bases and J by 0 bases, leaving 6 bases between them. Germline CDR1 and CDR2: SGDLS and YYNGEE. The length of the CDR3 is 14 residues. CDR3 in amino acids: CASSVGTSGNTIYF. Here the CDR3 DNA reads TGTGCCAGCAGCGTCGGAACCTCTGGAAACACCATATATTTT.